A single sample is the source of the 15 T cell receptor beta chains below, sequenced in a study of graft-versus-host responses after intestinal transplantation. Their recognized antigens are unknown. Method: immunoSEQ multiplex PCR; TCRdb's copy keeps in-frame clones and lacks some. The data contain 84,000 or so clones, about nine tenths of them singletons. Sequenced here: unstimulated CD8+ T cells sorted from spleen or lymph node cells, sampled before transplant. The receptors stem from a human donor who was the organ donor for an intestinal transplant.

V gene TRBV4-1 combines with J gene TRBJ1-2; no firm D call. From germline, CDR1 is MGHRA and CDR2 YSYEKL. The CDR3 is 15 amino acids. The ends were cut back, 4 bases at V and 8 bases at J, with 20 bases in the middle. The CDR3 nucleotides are TGCGCCAGCAGCCCAGAAAGGGAGGTCCTTTTAGGCTACACCTTC. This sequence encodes CASSPEREVLLGYTF.

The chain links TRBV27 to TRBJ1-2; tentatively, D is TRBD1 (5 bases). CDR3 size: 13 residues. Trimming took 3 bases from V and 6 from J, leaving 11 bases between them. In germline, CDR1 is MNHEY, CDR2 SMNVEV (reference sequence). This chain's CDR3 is CASSLQGQNGYTF. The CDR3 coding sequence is TGTGCCAGCAGTTTGCAGGGCCAGAATGGCTACACCTTC.

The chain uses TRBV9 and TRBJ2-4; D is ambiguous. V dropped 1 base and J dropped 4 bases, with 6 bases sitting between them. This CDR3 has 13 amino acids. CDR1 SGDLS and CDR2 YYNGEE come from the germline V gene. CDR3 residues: CASSVSTKNIQYF. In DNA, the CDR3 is TGTGCCAGCAGCGTATCGACAAAAAACATTCAGTACTTC.

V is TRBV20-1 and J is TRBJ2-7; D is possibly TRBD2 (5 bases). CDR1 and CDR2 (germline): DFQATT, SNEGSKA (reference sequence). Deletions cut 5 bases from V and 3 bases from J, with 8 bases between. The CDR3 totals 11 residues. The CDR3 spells CSALEDYEQYF. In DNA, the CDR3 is TGCAGTGCTTTGGAGGACTACGAGCAGTACTTC.

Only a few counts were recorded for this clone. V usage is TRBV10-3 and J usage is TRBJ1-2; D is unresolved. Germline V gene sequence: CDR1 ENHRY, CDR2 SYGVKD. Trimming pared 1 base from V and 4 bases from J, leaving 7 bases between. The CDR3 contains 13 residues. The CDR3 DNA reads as TGTGCCATCAGTGAGTTCGGCAGCTATGGCTACACCTTC. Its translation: CAISEFGSYGYTF.

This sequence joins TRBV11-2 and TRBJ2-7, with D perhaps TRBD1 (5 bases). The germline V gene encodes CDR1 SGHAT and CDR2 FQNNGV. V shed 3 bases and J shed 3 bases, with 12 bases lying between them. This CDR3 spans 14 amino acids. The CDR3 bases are TGTGCCAGCAGCTTCCAGGGTCCCGACTACGAGCAGTACTTC. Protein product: CASSFQGPDYEQYF.

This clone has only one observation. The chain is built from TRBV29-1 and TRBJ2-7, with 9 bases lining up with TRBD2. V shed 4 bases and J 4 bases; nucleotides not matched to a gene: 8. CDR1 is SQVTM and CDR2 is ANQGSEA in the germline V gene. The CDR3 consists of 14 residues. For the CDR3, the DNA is TGCAGCGTTGGGTCTAGCGGGAACTCGTACGAGCAGTACTTC. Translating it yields CSVGSSGNSYEQYF.

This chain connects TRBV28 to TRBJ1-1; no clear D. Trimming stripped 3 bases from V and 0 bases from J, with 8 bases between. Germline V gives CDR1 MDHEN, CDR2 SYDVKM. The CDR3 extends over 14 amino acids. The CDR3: CASSFLSMNTEAFF. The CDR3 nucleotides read TGTGCCAGCAGTTTCCTTAGCATGAACACTGAAGCTTTCTTT. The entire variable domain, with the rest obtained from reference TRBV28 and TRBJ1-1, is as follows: DVKVTQSSRYLVKRTGEKVFLECVQDMDHENMFWYRQDPGLGLRLIYFSYDVKMKEKGDIPEGYSVSREKKERFSLILESASTNQTSMYLCASSFLSMNTEAFFGQGTRLTVV.

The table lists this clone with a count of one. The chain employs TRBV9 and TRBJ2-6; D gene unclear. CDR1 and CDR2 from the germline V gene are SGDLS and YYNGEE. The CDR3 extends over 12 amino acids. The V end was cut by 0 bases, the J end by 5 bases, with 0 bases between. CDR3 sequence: CASSVGANVLTF. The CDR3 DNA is TGTGCCAGCAGCGTAGGGGCCAACGTCCTGACTTTC.

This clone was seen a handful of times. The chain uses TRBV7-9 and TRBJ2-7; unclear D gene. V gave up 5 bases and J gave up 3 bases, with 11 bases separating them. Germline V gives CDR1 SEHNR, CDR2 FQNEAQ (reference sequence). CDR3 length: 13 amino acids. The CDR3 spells CASSPKTDYEQYF. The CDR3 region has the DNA TGTGCCAGCAGCCCCAAGACCGACTACGAGCAGTACTTC.

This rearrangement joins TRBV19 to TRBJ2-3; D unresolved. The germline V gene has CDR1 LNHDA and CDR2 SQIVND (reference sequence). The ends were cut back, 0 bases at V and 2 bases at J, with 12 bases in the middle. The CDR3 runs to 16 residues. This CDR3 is CASSIETSIYTDTQYF. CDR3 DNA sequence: TGTGCCAGTAGTATAGAAACTTCAATCTACACAGATACGCAGTATTTT.

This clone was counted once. The CDR3 here is CASSLLPVADEQFF. CDR3 sequence (DNA): TGTGCCAGCAGTTTACTCCCCGTCGCGGATGAGCAGTTCTTC. J is TRBJ2-1 and V is TRBV27; D not resolved. V lost 2 bases, J lost 8 bases, and 13 bases lay in between. The CDR3 is 14 residues long. Germline values: CDR1 MNHEY, CDR2 SMNVEV (reference sequence).

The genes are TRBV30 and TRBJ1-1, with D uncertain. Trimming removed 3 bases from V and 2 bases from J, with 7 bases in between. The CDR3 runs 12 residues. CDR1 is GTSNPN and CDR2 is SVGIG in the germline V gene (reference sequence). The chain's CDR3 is CAWSSGNTEAFF. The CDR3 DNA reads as TGTGCCTGGAGCTCGGGTAACACTGAAGCTTTCTTT.

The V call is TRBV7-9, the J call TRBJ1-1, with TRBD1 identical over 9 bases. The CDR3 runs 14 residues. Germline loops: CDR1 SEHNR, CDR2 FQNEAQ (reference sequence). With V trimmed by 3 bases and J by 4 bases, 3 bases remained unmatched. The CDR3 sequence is CASSFPGQGTEAFF. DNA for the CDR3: TGTGCCAGCAGCTTTCCGGGACAGGGCACTGAAGCTTTCTTT. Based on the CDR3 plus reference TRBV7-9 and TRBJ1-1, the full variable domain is DTGVSQNPRHKITKRGQNVTFRCDPISEHNRLYWYRQTLGQGPEFLTYFQNEAQLEKSRLLSDRFSAERPKGSFSTLEIQRTEQGDSAMYLCASSFPGQGTEAFFGQGTRLTVV.

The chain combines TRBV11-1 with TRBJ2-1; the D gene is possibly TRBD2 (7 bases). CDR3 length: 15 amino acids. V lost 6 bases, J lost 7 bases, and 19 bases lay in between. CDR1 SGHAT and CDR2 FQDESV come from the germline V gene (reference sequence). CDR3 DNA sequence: TGTGCCAGCAGGAAGGGGGGGGGTAGGTATAATGAGCAGTTCTTC. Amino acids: CASRKGGGRYNEQFF. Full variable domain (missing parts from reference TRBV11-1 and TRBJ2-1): EAEVAQSPRYKITEKSQAVAFWCDPISGHATLYWYRQILGQGPELLVQFQDESVVDDSQLPKDRFSAERLKGVDSTLKIQPAELGDSAMYLCASRKGGGRYNEQFFGPGTRLTVL.